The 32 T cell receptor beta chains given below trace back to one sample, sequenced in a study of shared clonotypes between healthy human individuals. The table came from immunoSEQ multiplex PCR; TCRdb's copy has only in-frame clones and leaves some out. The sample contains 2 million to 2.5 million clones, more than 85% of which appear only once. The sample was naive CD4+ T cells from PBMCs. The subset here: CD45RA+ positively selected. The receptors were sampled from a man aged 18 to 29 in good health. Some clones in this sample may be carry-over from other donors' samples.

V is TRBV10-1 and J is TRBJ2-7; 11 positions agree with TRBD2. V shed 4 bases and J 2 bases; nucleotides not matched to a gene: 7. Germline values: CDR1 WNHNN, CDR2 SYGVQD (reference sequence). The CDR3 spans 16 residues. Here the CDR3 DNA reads TGCGCCAGCAGTGGCCGTGGGACTAGCGGTCCCTACGAGCAGTACTTC. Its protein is CASSGRGTSGPYEQYF.

CDR3 sequence reads: CASSHPPGGGFTDTQYF. In nucleotides, the CDR3 is TGCGCCAGCAGCCACCCCCCCGGCGGAGGATTCACAGATACGCAGTATTTT. V gene TRBV4-1 combines with J gene TRBJ2-3; TRBD2 might be the D (5 bases). V was shortened by 3 bases and J by 2 bases, with 18 bases between the two germline ends. The length of the CDR3 is 17 residues. The V gene's germline CDR1 is MGHRA and CDR2 YSYEKL.

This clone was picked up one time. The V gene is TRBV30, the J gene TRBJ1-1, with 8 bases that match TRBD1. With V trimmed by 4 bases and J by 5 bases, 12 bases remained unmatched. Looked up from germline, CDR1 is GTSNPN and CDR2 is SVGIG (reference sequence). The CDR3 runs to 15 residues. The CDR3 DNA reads TGTGCCTGGATCCCCAGACAGGGGAGAGGAACTGAAGCTTTCTTT. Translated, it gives CAWIPRQGRGTEAFF.

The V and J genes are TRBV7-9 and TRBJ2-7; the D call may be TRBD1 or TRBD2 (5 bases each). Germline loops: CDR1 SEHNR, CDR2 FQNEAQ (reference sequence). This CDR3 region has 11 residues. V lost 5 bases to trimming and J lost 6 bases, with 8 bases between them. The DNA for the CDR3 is TGTGCCAGCAGCGGTGGGGGCGAGCAGTACTTC. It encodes CASSGGGEQYF.

CDR3 amino acids: CASSTPGLAGGTTYEQYF. In nucleotides, the CDR3 is TGTGCCAGCAGCACTCCGGGACTAGCGGGAGGGACAACCTACGAGCAGTACTTC. The chain joins TRBV28 to TRBJ2-7; 16 nucleotides match TRBD2. The length of the CDR3 is 18 residues. In germline, CDR1 is MDHEN, CDR2 SYDVKM. J gave up 2 bases and V 6 bases, and 10 bases lay outside the gene matches.

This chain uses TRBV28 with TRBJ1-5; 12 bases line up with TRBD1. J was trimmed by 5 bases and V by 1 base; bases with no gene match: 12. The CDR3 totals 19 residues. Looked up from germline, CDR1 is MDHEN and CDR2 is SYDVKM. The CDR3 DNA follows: TGTGCCAGCAGTTTATATAGGGGAAGGGGGACAGGGGGCGATCAGCCCCAGCATTTT. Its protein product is CASSLYRGRGTGGDQPQHF.

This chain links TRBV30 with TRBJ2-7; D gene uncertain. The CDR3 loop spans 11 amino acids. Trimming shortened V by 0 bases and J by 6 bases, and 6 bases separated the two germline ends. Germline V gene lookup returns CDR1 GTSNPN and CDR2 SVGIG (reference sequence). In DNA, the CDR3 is TGTGCCTGGAGTGTTGTTGCCGAGCAGTACTTC. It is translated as CAWSVVAEQYF.

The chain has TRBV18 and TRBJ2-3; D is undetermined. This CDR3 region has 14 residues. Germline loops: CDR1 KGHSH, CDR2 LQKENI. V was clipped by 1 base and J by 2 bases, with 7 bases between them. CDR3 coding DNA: TGTGCCAGCTCACCACAAGCAGCCACAGATACGCAGTATTTT. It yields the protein CASSPQAATDTQYF.

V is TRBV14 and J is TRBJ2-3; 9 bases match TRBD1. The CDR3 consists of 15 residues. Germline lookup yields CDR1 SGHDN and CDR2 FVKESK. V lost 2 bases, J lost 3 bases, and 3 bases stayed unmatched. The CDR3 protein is CASSQQDRGTDTQYF. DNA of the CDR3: TGTGCCAGCAGCCAACAGGACAGGGGTACAGATACGCAGTATTTT.

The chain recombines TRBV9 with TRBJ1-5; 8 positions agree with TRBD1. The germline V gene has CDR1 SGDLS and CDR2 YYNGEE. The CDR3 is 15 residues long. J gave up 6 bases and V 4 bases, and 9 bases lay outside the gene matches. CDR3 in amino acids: CASSPGTGVAQPQHF. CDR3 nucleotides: TGTGCCAGCAGCCCAGGGACAGGCGTTGCTCAGCCCCAGCATTTT.

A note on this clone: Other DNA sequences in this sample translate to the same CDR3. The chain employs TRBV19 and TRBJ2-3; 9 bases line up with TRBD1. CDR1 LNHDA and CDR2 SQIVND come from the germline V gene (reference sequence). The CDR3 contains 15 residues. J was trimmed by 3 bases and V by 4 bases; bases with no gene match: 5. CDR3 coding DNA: TGTGCCAGTAGTACAGGACAGGGGAGGACAGATACGCAGTATTTT. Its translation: CASSTGQGRTDTQYF.

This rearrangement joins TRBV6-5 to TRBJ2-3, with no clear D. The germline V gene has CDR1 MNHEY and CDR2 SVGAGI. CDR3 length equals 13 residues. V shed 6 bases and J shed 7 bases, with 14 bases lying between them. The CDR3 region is CASSQTSGHTQYF. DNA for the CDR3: TGTGCCAGCAGCCAAACGTCCGGTCATACGCAGTATTTT.

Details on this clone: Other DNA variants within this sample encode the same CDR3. Written as DNA, the CDR3 is TGTGCCAGTAGTATTGGACGGGTCGGCACTGAAGCTTTCTTT. It codes for CASSIGRVGTEAFF. The chain employs TRBV19 and TRBJ1-1; D remains unclear. V lost 3 bases and J 4 bases, leaving 12 bases between the germline ends. There are 14 residues in the CDR3. CDR1 LNHDA and CDR2 SQIVND come from the germline V gene (reference sequence).

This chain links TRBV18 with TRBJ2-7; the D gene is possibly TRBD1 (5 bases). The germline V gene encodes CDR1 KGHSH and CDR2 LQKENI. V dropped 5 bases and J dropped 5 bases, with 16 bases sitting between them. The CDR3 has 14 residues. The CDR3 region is CASSTIEGAHEQYF. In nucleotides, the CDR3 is TGTGCCAGCTCAACTATCGAAGGGGCTCACGAGCAGTACTTC.

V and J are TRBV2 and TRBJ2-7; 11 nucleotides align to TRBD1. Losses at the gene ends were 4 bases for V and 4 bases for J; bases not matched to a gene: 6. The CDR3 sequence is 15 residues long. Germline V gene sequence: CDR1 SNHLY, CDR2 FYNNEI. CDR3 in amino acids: CASSGPGQGVYEQYF. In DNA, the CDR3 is TGTGCCAGCAGTGGTCCGGGACAGGGGGTATACGAGCAGTACTTC. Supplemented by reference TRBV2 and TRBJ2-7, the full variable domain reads EPEVTQTPSHQVTQMGQEVILRCVPISNHLYFYWYRQILGQKVEFLVSFYNNEISEKSEIFDDQFSVERPDGSNFTLKIRSTKLEDSAMYFCASSGPGQGVYEQYFGPGTRLTVT.

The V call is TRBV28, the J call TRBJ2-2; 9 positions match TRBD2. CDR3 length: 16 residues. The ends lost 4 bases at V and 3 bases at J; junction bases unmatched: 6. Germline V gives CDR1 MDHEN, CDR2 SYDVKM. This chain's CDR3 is CASSSPGLAYTGELFF. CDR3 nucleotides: TGTGCCAGCAGTTCACCGGGACTAGCATACACCGGGGAGCTGTTTTTT.

Here the CDR3 reads CASSFAGTYGYTF. In DNA form, the CDR3 reads TGTGCCAGCAGCTTTGCAGGGACCTATGGCTACACCTTC. The V gene is TRBV11-2, the J gene TRBJ1-2; D perhaps matches TRBD1 (5 bases). The CDR3 has 13 residues. The V end was cut by 3 bases, the J end by 4 bases, with 9 bases between. Per the germline V gene, CDR1 is SGHAT and CDR2 is FQNNGV.

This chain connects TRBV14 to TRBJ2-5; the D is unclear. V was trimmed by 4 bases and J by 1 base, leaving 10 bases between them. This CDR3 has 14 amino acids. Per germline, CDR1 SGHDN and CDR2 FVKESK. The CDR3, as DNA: TGTGCCAGCAGCCCCCCCGGCGTCCAAGAGACCCAGTACTTC. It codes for CASSPPGVQETQYF.

The DNA for the CDR3 is TGTGCCAGCAGTTCTCGACGGAGCCTCCAAGAGACCCAGTACTTC. It is translated as CASSSRRSLQETQYF. The rearrangement joins TRBV25-1 to TRBJ2-5; the D is unclear. CDR1 and CDR2 from the germline V gene are MGHDK and SYGVNS. The CDR3 has 15 amino acids. V was shortened by 5 bases and J by 1 base, with 14 bases between the two germline ends.

The CDR3 sequence is CASSARENEQFF. The CDR3 DNA is TGTGCCAGCAGTGCCCGGGAGAATGAGCAGTTCTTC. J is TRBJ2-1 and V is TRBV2, with D possibly being TRBD2 (6 bases). The CDR3 consists of 12 residues. V was shortened by 4 bases and J by 7 bases, with 8 bases between the two germline ends. Germline V CDR1 and CDR2: SNHLY, FYNNEI.

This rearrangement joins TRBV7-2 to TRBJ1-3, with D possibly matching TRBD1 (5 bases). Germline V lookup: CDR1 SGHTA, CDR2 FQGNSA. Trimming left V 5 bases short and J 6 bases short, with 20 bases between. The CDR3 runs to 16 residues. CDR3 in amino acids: CASSPAPGQGKNTIYF. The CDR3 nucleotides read TGTGCCAGCAGCCCGGCGCCAGGGCAGGGTAAAAACACCATATATTTT.

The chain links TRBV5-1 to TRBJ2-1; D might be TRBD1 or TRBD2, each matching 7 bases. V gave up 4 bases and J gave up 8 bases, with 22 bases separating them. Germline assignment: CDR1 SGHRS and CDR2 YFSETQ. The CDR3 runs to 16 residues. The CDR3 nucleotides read TGCGCCAGCAGCACCTTGGGACAGACTAGCCCCCATGAGCAGTTCTTC. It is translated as CASSTLGQTSPHEQFF.

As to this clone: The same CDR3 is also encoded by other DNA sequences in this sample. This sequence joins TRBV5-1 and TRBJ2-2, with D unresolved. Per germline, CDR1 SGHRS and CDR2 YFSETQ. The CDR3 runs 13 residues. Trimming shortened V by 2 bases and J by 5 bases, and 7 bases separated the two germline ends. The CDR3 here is CASSLSGTGELFF. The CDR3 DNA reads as TGCGCCAGCAGCTTATCTGGGACCGGGGAGCTGTTTTTT.

The CDR3 sequence: CASSLGGIAGGPSGEQYF. CDR3 sequence (DNA): TGTGCCAGCAGCTTAGGCGGGATAGCGGGAGGGCCCTCTGGGGAGCAGTACTTC. This rearrangement joins TRBV7-6 to TRBJ2-7; 11 bases match TRBD2. Per the germline V gene, CDR1 is SGHVS and CDR2 is FNYEAQ. CDR3 size: 18 residues. The V gene end was trimmed by 1 base and the J gene end by 7 bases; junction bases not matched to a gene: 15.

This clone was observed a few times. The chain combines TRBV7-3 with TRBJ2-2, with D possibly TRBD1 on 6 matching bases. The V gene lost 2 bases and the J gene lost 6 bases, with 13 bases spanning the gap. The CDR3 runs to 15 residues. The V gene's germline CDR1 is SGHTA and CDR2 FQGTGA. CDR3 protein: CASSLYQGLAGELFF. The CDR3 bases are TGTGCCAGCAGCTTATACCAGGGGTTGGCCGGGGAGCTGTTTTTT.

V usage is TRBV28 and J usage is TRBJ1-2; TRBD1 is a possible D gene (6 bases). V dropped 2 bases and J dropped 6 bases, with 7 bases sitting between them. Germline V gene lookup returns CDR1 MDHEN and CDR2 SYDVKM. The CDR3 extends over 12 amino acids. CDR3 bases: TGTGCCAGCAGTTTAGGGACAAATGGCTACACCTTC. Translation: CASSLGTNGYTF.

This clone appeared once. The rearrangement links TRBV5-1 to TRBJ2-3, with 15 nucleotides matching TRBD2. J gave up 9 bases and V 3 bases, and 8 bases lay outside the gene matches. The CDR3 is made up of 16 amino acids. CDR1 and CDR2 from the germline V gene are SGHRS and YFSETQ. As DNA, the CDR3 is TGCGCCAGCAGCTCCCGGACTAGCGGGGGGGTGGAGACGCAGTATTTT. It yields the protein CASSSRTSGGVETQYF.

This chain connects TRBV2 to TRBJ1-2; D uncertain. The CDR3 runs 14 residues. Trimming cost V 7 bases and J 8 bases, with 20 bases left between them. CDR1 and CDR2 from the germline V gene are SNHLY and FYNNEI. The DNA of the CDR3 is TGTGCCAGCATCGTCGAGGTTGGGGTGGAGGGCTACACCTTC. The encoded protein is CASIVEVGVEGYTF.

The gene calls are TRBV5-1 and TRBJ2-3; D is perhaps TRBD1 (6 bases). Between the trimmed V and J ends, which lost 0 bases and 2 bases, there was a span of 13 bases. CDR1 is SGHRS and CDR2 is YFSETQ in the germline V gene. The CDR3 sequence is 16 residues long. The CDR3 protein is CASSLAQGRTTDTQYF. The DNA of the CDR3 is TGCGCCAGCAGCTTGGCCCAGGGGCGAACCACAGATACGCAGTATTTT. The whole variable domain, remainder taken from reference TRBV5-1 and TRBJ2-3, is KAGVTQTPRYLIKTRGQQVTLSCSPISGHRSVSWYQQTPGQGLQFLFEYFSETQRNKGNFPGRFSGRQFSNSRSEMNVSTLELGDSALYLCASSLAQGRTTDTQYFGPGTRLTVL.

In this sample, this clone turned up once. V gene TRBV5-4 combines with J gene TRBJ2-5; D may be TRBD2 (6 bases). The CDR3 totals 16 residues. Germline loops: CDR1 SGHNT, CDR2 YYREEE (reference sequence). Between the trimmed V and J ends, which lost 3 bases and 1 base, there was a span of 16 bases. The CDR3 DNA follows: TGTGCCAGCAGCTCTGGGGTAGCGGCTATCCAAGAGACCCAGTACTTC. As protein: CASSSGVAAIQETQYF.

The CDR3 sequence is CASSLEGTGGSQHF. The CDR3 DNA is TGCGCCAGCAGCTTGGAGGGAACAGGGGGCTCACAGCATTTT. The chain employs TRBV5-1 and TRBJ1-5; 9 bases are a match to TRBD1. The junction had 8 bases not matched to a gene; V was cut back by 0 bases and J by 13 bases. The CDR3 extends over 14 amino acids. The germline gives CDR1 SGHRS, CDR2 YFSETQ.

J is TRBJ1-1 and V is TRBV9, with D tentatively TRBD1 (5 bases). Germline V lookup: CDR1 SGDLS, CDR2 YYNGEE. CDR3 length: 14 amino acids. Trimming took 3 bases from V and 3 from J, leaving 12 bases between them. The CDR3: CASSAEQVYTEAFF. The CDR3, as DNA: TGTGCCAGCAGCGCCGAACAGGTATACACTGAAGCTTTCTTT.